The 28 T cell receptor beta chains in this list originate from one sample, sequenced in a study of shared clonotypes between healthy human individuals. As defined, naive CD8 cells were CD45RO-negative and positively selected for CCR7, with terminally differentiated effector memory CD45RA+ cells excluded. The protocol was immunoSEQ multiplex PCR, while the TCRdb copy is restricted to in-frame clones and leaves out a portion. This sample has about 2,100,000 clones; around 93% occur once, and the top ten carry more than 1.5%. Sequenced sample: naive CD8+ T cells from PBMCs. Every receptor here comes from a man aged 18 to 29 in good health. Some clones in this sample may be carry-over from other donors' samples.

The CDR3 sequence is CASSDRVGDNEQFF. In DNA, the CDR3 is TGTGCCAGCAGCGACAGAGTGGGGGACAATGAGCAGTTCTTC. V is TRBV7-6 and J is TRBJ2-1; the D gene could be TRBD1 or TRBD2 (5 bases each). Per the germline V gene, CDR1 is SGHVS and CDR2 is FNYEAQ. Trimming took off 5 bases at V and 5 bases at J, with 13 bases between the two ends. This CDR3 has 14 residues.

A note on this clone: The sample carries other DNA sequences with the same CDR3. Written as DNA, the CDR3 is TGTGCCATCAGTGAGTCTGGCGGGAGTTCCTACGAGCAGTACTTC. Protein sequence: CAISESGGSSYEQYF. The chain couples TRBV10-3 to TRBJ2-7; 7 bases align to TRBD2. CDR3 length equals 15 residues. Germline V gene lookup returns CDR1 ENHRY and CDR2 SYGVKD. V dropped 0 bases and J dropped 1; count of bases not matched to a gene: 3.

This chain links TRBV29-1 with TRBJ2-7, with TRBD1 identical over 7 bases. The CDR3 is 12 residues long. Germline V gives CDR1 SQVTM, CDR2 ANQGSEA. The J segment lost 7 bases and the V segment lost 6 bases, leaving 9 bases of the junction unmatched. The CDR3 region has the DNA TGCAGCGTCCACCGGACAGGAGGAGAGCAGTACTTC. Its protein product is CSVHRTGGEQYF.

The rearrangement links TRBV28 to TRBJ2-1; TRBD1 aligns across 7 bases. V gave up 11 bases and J gave up 8 bases; unmatched junction bases: 6. CDR1 and CDR2 from the germline V gene are MDHEN and SYDVKM. The CDR3 has 11 residues. In DNA form, the CDR3 reads TGTGCCGCCCTAAGGGGGCATGAGCAGTTCTTC. Translating gives CAALRGHEQFF.

This clone was observed once. The V gene is TRBV5-1, the J gene TRBJ2-1; no firm D call. Trimming shortened V by 1 base and J by 5 bases, and 7 bases separated the two germline ends. CDR3 length equals 13 residues. CDR1 SGHRS and CDR2 YFSETQ come from the germline V gene. The CDR3: CASSLSDHNEQFF. Written as DNA, the CDR3 is TGCGCCAGCAGCTTGTCGGACCACAATGAGCAGTTCTTC.

The chain combines TRBV27 with TRBJ2-1; D might be TRBD1 or TRBD2, each matching 7 bases. Germline CDR1 is MNHEY and CDR2 is SMNVEV (reference sequence). V lost 8 bases and J lost 5, with 16 bases in between. There are 14 residues in the CDR3. The CDR3 loop reads CASRQGGTNNEQFF. The CDR3 DNA reads as TGTGCCAGCCGACAGGGAGGGACCAACAATGAGCAGTTCTTC.

This clone appeared a single time. The rearrangement links TRBV4-1 to TRBJ2-1; weak D call: TRBD2 (5 bases). CDR3 size: 17 residues. CDR1 MGHRA and CDR2 YSYEKL come from the germline V gene. Trimming shortened V by 0 bases and J by 0 bases, and 12 bases separated the two germline ends. CDR3 in DNA: TGCGCCAGCAGCCAAGATAAGGGAGCTCCCTCCTACAATGAGCAGTTCTTC. Translating it yields CASSQDKGAPSYNEQFF.

The CDR3 coding sequence is TGTGCCAGCAGCTTGGAGATAGGGCGCCTCGGGGGGGATACGCAGTATTTT. It specifies CASSLEIGRLGGDTQYF. The chain combines TRBV5-4 with TRBJ2-3; TRBD2 aligns across 7 bases. V lost 0 bases, J lost 6 bases, and 13 bases stayed unmatched. The CDR3 is 17 amino acids. Germline CDR1 and CDR2: SGHNT and YYREEE (reference sequence).

V usage is TRBV7-9 and J usage is TRBJ1-1; D gene uncertain. Trimming pared 2 bases from V and 2 bases from J, leaving 12 bases between. The germline V gene encodes CDR1 SEHNR and CDR2 FQNEAQ (reference sequence). The CDR3 totals 15 residues. CDR3 in DNA: TGTGCCAGCAGCTTATCAGGCACCCCAAACACTGAAGCTTTCTTT. It encodes CASSLSGTPNTEAFF.

This chain uses TRBV15 with TRBJ2-1, with TRBD2 matching over 14 bases. CDR3 length: 14 amino acids. V lost 5 bases, J lost 10 bases, and 4 bases stayed unmatched. The germline V gene has CDR1 LNHNV and CDR2 YYDKDF (reference sequence). The CDR3: CATSGTSGRGEQFF. CDR3 DNA sequence: TGTGCCACCAGCGGGACTAGCGGGAGAGGAGAGCAGTTCTTC.

This rearrangement joins TRBV28 to TRBJ2-2; maybe TRBD1 (5 bases). Trimming pared 4 bases from V and 4 bases from J, leaving 16 bases between. The CDR3 is 16 residues long. From germline, CDR1 is MDHEN and CDR2 SYDVKM. The CDR3 is CASSYVFGDSTGELFF. CDR3 coding DNA: TGTGCCAGCAGTTATGTGTTTGGTGACAGCACCGGGGAGCTGTTTTTT. The full variable domain, completed using reference TRBV28 and TRBJ2-2, is DVKVTQSSRYLVKRTGEKVFLECVQDMDHENMFWYRQDPGLGLRLIYFSYDVKMKEKGDIPEGYSVSREKKERFSLILESASTNQTSMYLCASSYVFGDSTGELFFGEGSRLTVL.

V is TRBV5-1 and J is TRBJ2-1; the D is unclear. Germline loops: CDR1 SGHRS, CDR2 YFSETQ. The V end lost 4 bases, the J end lost 2 bases, and 16 bases lay between the germline ends. The CDR3 has 16 residues. This chain's CDR3 is CASSPTDPPTYNEQFF. CDR3 DNA sequence: TGCGCCAGCAGCCCGACCGACCCCCCAACCTACAATGAGCAGTTCTTC.

For the CDR3, the DNA is TGTGCCAGCAGCCCCCATTGGCGGGAGGGGGAGACCCAGTACTTC. Translated: CASSPHWREGETQYF. V and J are TRBV7-6 and TRBJ2-5; 9 nucleotides line up with TRBD2. This CDR3 contains 15 residues. Germline lookup yields CDR1 SGHVS and CDR2 FNYEAQ. Trimming cost V 5 bases and J 5 bases; bases outside gene matches: 9.

This clone was counted only a few times. The rearrangement links TRBV9 to TRBJ1-1, with a possible D match to TRBD1 (5 bases). Per germline, CDR1 SGDLS and CDR2 YYNGEE. This CDR3 is 14 amino acids long. The ends were cut back, 4 bases at V and 2 bases at J, with 12 bases in the middle. In nucleotides, the CDR3 is TGTGCCAGCAGCCGTAGACAGATAAACACTGAAGCTTTCTTT. It codes for CASSRRQINTEAFF.

This sequence joins TRBV9 and TRBJ2-5; D is undetermined. The CDR3 has 17 amino acids. V lost 3 bases, J lost 1 base, and 19 bases lay in between. The germline V gene encodes CDR1 SGDLS and CDR2 YYNGEE. CDR3 coding DNA: TGTGCCAGCAGCGGGGGTGTTCCGTCGCGGCCCCAAGAGACCCAGTACTTC. Its protein is CASSGGVPSRPQETQYF.

With regard to this clone: The same CDR3 also results from other DNA sequences found in this sample. The V gene is TRBV27, the J gene TRBJ2-7; a possible D gene is TRBD1 (6 bases). The germline CDR1 and CDR2 sequences are MNHEY and SMNVEV (reference sequence). The CDR3 is made up of 13 amino acids. The V gene lost 3 bases and the J gene lost 4 bases, with 10 bases spanning the gap. CDR3 loop: CASSFGGGYEQYF. CDR3 DNA: TGTGCCAGCAGTTTTGGGGGCGGGTACGAGCAGTACTTC.

This chain uses TRBV5-6 with TRBJ1-2; D unresolved. The germline V gene encodes CDR1 SGHDT and CDR2 YYEEEE. V lost 3 bases to trimming and J lost 4 bases, with 13 bases between them. The CDR3 is 14 amino acids. The CDR3, as DNA: TGTGCCAGCAGCTCAATGGACGGTGGCTATGGCTACACCTTC. This gives the protein CASSSMDGGYGYTF.

V gene TRBV28 combines with J gene TRBJ1-2; the D gene is possibly TRBD1 (6 bases). Trimming took off 6 bases at V and 6 bases at J, with 14 bases between the two ends. Per the germline V gene, CDR1 is MDHEN and CDR2 is SYDVKM. This CDR3 region has 13 residues. The CDR3 DNA is TGTGCCAGCAGACAGAACAGGGCCAATGGCTACACCTTC. This encodes CASRQNRANGYTF.

This clone was seen only once. V usage is TRBV27 and J usage is TRBJ2-1; TRBD2 aligns across 10 bases. The CDR3 extends over 19 amino acids. Germline V gene data show CDR1 as MNHEY and CDR2 as SMNVEV (reference sequence). The V gene end was trimmed by 1 base and the J gene end by 10 bases; junction bases not matched to a gene: 19. CDR3 amino acids: CASSLYLGEGLAGVGEQFF. The CDR3 DNA reads as TGTGCCAGCAGTTTATACCTTGGGGAGGGGCTAGCGGGAGTTGGCGAGCAGTTCTTC.

The chain uses TRBV19 and TRBJ2-7; TRBD1 might be the D (5 bases). Looked up from germline, CDR1 is LNHDA and CDR2 is SQIVND (reference sequence). The CDR3 covers 18 residues. The V end lost 6 bases, the J end lost 4 bases, and 28 bases lay between the germline ends. CDR3 in amino acids: CASSTYLLDGAADYEQYF. CDR3 DNA: TGTGCCAGTAGCACATATCTCCTCGATGGGGCAGCCGATTACGAGCAGTACTTC.

The gene calls are TRBV30 and TRBJ2-3; a weak D match, TRBD2 (6 bases). This CDR3 spans 16 amino acids. V was trimmed by 1 base and J by 2 bases, leaving 16 bases between them. Germline V gene data show CDR1 as GTSNPN and CDR2 as SVGIG (reference sequence). CDR3 bases: TGTGCCTGGAGTGCACAGGAGGCGGGATACACAGATACGCAGTATTTT. It specifies CAWSAQEAGYTDTQYF. Filled out from reference TRBV30 and TRBJ2-3, the complete variable domain reads SQTIHQWPATLVQPVGSPLSLECTVEGTSNPNLYWYRQAAGRGLQLLFYSVGIGQISSEVPQNLSASRPQDRQFILSSKKLLLSDSGFYLCAWSAQEAGYTDTQYFGPGTRLTVL.

J is TRBJ1-2 and V is TRBV7-3; D might be TRBD1 (5 bases). Germline-derived CDR1 and CDR2 are SGHTA and FQGTGA. This CDR3 contains 15 residues. Trimming took 4 bases from V and 2 from J, leaving 14 bases between them. The CDR3 sequence is CASSCRTSRNYGYTF. CDR3 DNA sequence: TGTGCCAGCAGCTGCCGGACATCCCGGAACTATGGCTACACCTTC.

This chain connects TRBV5-1 to TRBJ1-1; D call uncertain. The CDR3 loop spans 14 amino acids. Germline CDR1 SGHRS, CDR2 YFSETQ. V gave up 1 base and J gave up 0 bases, with 7 bases separating them. CDR3 nucleotides: TGCGCCAGCAGCTTGACGGCCCTGAACACTGAAGCTTTCTTT. It codes for CASSLTALNTEAFF.

This clone occurred a few times. The same CDR3 can be traced to other DNA sequences in this sample. This chain joins TRBV7-9 and TRBJ1-1; the D is unclear. Looked up from germline, CDR1 is SEHNR and CDR2 is FQNEAQ (reference sequence). V was clipped by 2 bases and J by 7 bases, with 8 bases between them. This CDR3 is built from 12 residues. This CDR3 is CASSLSADEAFF. The CDR3 DNA reads as TGTGCCAGCAGCTTATCCGCAGATGAAGCTTTCTTT.

This chain connects TRBV5-1 to TRBJ2-7; a possible D gene is TRBD1 (6 bases). This CDR3 comprises 13 residues. V lost 4 bases, J lost 6 bases, and 14 bases lay in between. The germline V gene encodes CDR1 SGHRS and CDR2 YFSETQ. The CDR3 sequence: CASSVGQRSEQYF. The CDR3 DNA is TGCGCCAGCAGCGTCGGACAGCGATCCGAGCAGTACTTC.

This chain joins TRBV7-2 and TRBJ1-3; D is ambiguous. CDR1 SGHTA and CDR2 FQGNSA come from the germline V gene. The CDR3 length is 16 residues. The V gene lost 4 bases and the J gene lost 1 base, with 14 bases spanning the gap. Here the CDR3 DNA reads TGTGCCAGCAGCTCACGTCCGTATGGATCTGGAAACACCATATATTTT. Protein sequence: CASSSRPYGSGNTIYF.

For the CDR3, the DNA is TGTGCCAGCAGCCTCGGGGACAATACATTGGAGACCCAGTACTTC. This sequence encodes CASSLGDNTLETQYF. This sequence joins TRBV27 and TRBJ2-5, with D perhaps TRBD1 (6 bases). Trimming stripped 6 bases from V and 5 bases from J, with 19 bases between. CDR3 length: 15 amino acids. In germline, CDR1 is MNHEY, CDR2 SMNVEV (reference sequence).

This rearrangement joins TRBV7-2 to TRBJ2-4; weak D call: TRBD2 (6 bases). Germline V gene sequence: CDR1 SGHTA, CDR2 FQGNSA. Deletions cut 6 bases from V and 0 bases from J, with 12 bases between. CDR3 length equals 15 residues. This chain's CDR3 is CASRRENLAKNIQYF. In nucleotides, the CDR3 is TGTGCCAGCAGACGGGAGAACCTAGCCAAAAACATTCAGTACTTC.